This passage covers 10 T cell receptor beta chains from one sample sequenced in a study of cytomegalovirus exposure and HLA in healthy donors. A multiplex PCR was run with 60 Vbeta primers and 13 Jbeta primers. Sequenced by immunoSEQ multiplex PCR; TCRdb stores in-frame clones only, minus some. The sample lists some 120,000 clones; 65% to 90% were seen once. Specimen: PBMCs. Source of these receptors: a woman aged 30 to 39 in good health and CMV-seronegative.

CDR3 in DNA: TGTGCCAGCAGGGCTCGCCCCTTCAATGAGCAGTTCTTC. This gives the protein CASRARPFNEQFF. The chain couples TRBV28 to TRBJ2-1; no firm D call. Germline CDR1 is MDHEN and CDR2 is SYDVKM. The CDR3 covers 13 residues. V was trimmed by 6 bases and J by 6 bases, leaving 12 bases between them.

This clone was observed once. The chain is built from TRBV25-1 and TRBJ1-5, with D tentatively TRBD1 (5 bases). Trimming shortened V by 2 bases and J by 7 bases, and 9 bases separated the two germline ends. Germline assignment: CDR1 MGHDK and CDR2 SYGVNS. The CDR3 contains 13 residues. The CDR3: CASSERGRQPQHF. The CDR3 DNA sequence: TGTGCCAGCAGTGAAAGGGGCCGACAGCCCCAGCATTTT.

The rearrangement joins TRBV27 to TRBJ2-7; 8 nucleotides align to TRBD2. Germline loops: CDR1 MNHEY, CDR2 SMNVEV (reference sequence). V dropped 3 bases and J dropped 2; count of bases not matched to a gene: 3. There are 14 residues in the CDR3. In DNA form, the CDR3 reads TGTGCCAGCAGTTTCGGGGGGGGGACCTACGAGCAGTACTTC. Translating gives CASSFGGGTYEQYF.

The chain links TRBV19 to TRBJ2-3, with 7 nucleotides matching TRBD2. Germline lookup yields CDR1 LNHDA and CDR2 SQIVND (reference sequence). With 3 bases clipped from V and 1 base from J, the junction kept 4 bases outside the gene matches. This CDR3 has 15 amino acids. The CDR3 here is CASSMSSGGTDTQYF. CDR3 nucleotides: TGTGCCAGTAGTATGTCTAGCGGAGGCACAGATACGCAGTATTTT.

Comment on this clone: Other nucleotide sequences in the sample specify the same CDR3. The rearrangement uses TRBV6-5 and TRBJ2-1, with D perhaps matching TRBD2 (5 bases). Germline values: CDR1 MNHEY, CDR2 SVGAGI. Trimming removed 0 bases from V and 0 bases from J, with 6 bases in between. This CDR3 contains 15 residues. CDR3: CASSYSGSSYNEQFF. DNA of the CDR3: TGTGCCAGCAGTTACTCGGGGAGCTCCTACAATGAGCAGTTCTTC.

The J gene is TRBJ1-1, the V gene TRBV27; the D gene is possibly TRBD1 (5 bases). Germline V lookup: CDR1 MNHEY, CDR2 SMNVEV (reference sequence). This CDR3 is 14 amino acids long. The V end lost 6 bases, the J end lost 1 base, and 12 bases lay between the germline ends. DNA for the CDR3: TGTGCCAGCAGCAGGACAAGATCGAACACTGAAGCTTTCTTT. It is translated as CASSRTRSNTEAFF.

The chain recombines TRBV7-2 with TRBJ2-1; TRBD2 might be the D (6 bases). Germline CDR1 reads SGHTA; CDR2 reads FQGNSA. V lost 5 bases, J lost 2 bases, and 22 bases lay in between. This CDR3 contains 18 residues. CDR3 sequence (DNA): TGTGCCAGCAGCCCACGGCGACAGAGGGGAGGTACCTACAATGAGCAGTTCTTC. It is translated as CASSPRRQRGGTYNEQFF.

This clone has a single count. The rearrangement links TRBV7-9 to TRBJ1-5, with 8 bases aligning to TRBD1. Trimming took 4 bases from V and 5 from J; bases not matched to a gene: 7. CDR3 length: 15 residues. The germline V gene encodes CDR1 SEHNR and CDR2 FQNEAQ (reference sequence). The CDR3 nucleotides are TGTGCCAGCAGCTCGGACAGGGAGGGGGATCAGCCCCAGCATTTT. This gives the protein CASSSDREGDQPQHF. The full variable domain, rest sourced from reference TRBV7-9 and TRBJ1-5, is DTGVSQNPRHKITKRGQNVTFRCDPISEHNRLYWYRQTLGQGPEFLTYFQNEAQLEKSRLLSDRFSAERPKGSFSTLEIQRTEQGDSAMYLCASSSDREGDQPQHFGDGTRLSIL.

V usage is TRBV6-1 and J usage is TRBJ2-7, with 8 nucleotides matching TRBD1. Looked up from germline, CDR1 is MNHNS and CDR2 is SASEGT. The trim removed 7 bases at V and 6 bases at J, leaving 11 bases unmatched. The CDR3 extends over 14 amino acids. CDR3 nucleotides: TGTGCCAGCACTAATGGACAGGGTGTGACCGAGCAGTACTTC. Its protein product is CASTNGQGVTEQYF.

The CDR3 is CASVRLAGSADTQYF. The CDR3 DNA reads as TGTGCCAGCGTCCGACTAGCGGGGAGCGCAGATACGCAGTATTTT. This chain uses TRBV7-9 with TRBJ2-3; 11 nucleotides line up with TRBD2. The CDR3 is 15 amino acids. With V trimmed by 8 bases and J by 4 bases, 8 bases remained unmatched. In germline, CDR1 is SEHNR, CDR2 FQNEAQ (reference sequence).